Listed below are T cell receptor beta chains from one sample, sequenced in a study of blood T cell repertoires in COVID-19. The method was immunoSEQ multiplex PCR; TCRdb's version includes in-frame clones alone and lacks a portion of them. This sample has more than 15,000 clones; approximately 88% occur once, and the top ten carry about 8.5%. The sequencing sample was made of peripheral blood. The receptors were gathered from a human donor in a cohort sampled during active COVID-19. The donor label of this sample is uncertain. The CDR3 runs from the conserved cysteine through the conserved F or W. The D gene is left open where the match is weak. The size of a clone is reported for some rows only, either as once, few or many, or as a class for expanded clones.

J: TRBJ2-7
D: .
V: TRBV19
size: .
CDR3: CAINSYEQYF
DNA: TGTGCCATTAATTCCTACGAGCAGTACTTC

J: TRBJ2-5
D: .
V: TRBV7-9
size: .
CDR3: CASSLGGTSYQETQYF
DNA: TGTGCCAGCAGCTTAGGGGGGACTTCGTACCAAGAGACCCAGTACTTC

J: TRBJ2-1
D: .
V: TRBV19
size: few
CDR3: CASSIGLSDYNEQFF
DNA: TGTGCCAGTAGTATAGGATTGAGCGACTACAATGAGCAGTTCTTC

J: TRBJ2-1
D: .
V: TRBV6-4
size: once
CDR3: CASSDGGAGFNEQFF
DNA: TGTGCCAGCAGTGACGGGGGGGCAGGGTTCAATGAGCAGTTCTTC

J: TRBJ1-4
D: .
V: TRBV11-3
size: .
CDR3: CASSLGPGSTTNEKLFF
DNA: TGTGCCAGCAGCTTAGGGCCGGGATCTACAACTAATGAAAAACTGTTTTTT

J: TRBJ2-1
D: TRBD2
V: TRBV7-7
size: .
CDR3: CASSLGLAGADEQFF
DNA: TGTGCTAGCAGCTTAGGACTAGCGGGCGCTGATGAGCAGTTCTTC

J: TRBJ2-1
D: TRBD2
V: TRBV6-5
size: .
CDR3: CASCYRREFSYNEQFF
DNA: TGTGCCAGCTGTTACAGGCGGGAGTTTTCCTACAATGAGCAGTTCTTC

J: TRBJ2-6
D: .
V: TRBV30
size: .
CDR3: CAWTTLRGAGANVLTF
DNA: TGTGCCTGGACGACATTACGGGGAGCTGGGGCCAACGTCCTGACTTTC

J: TRBJ2-1
D: TRBD1
V: TRBV5-1
size: .
CDR3: CASRSTPGTGGHEQFF
DNA: TGCGCCAGCAGGTCGACCCCCGGGACAGGGGGCCATGAGCAGTTCTTC

J: TRBJ1-1
D: .
V: TRBV7-2
size: .
CDR3: CASSLIGVMNTEAFF
DNA: TGTGCCAGCAGCTTAATCGGGGTGATGAACACTGAAGCTTTCTTT

J: TRBJ2-7
D: TRBD1
V: TRBV19
size: .
CDR3: CASSILGGGQTYEQYF
DNA: TGTGCCAGTAGTATCCTCGGTGGGGGACAGACTTACGAGCAGTACTTC

J: TRBJ2-7
D: .
V: TRBV5-6
size: .
CDR3: CASSLGQGGAYEQYF
DNA: TGTGCCAGCAGCTTGGGTCAGGGGGGCGCGTACGAGCAGTACTTC

J: TRBJ2-1
D: .
V: TRBV19
size: .
CDR3: CASSIVRTGSYNEQFF
DNA: TGTGCCAGTAGTATAGTTCGAACGGGCTCCTACAATGAGCAGTTCTTC

J: TRBJ2-1
D: TRBD1
V: TRBV29-1
size: once
CDR3: CSAGGPAGEQFF
DNA: TGCAGCGCAGGGGGCCCTGCAGGCGAGCAGTTCTTC

J: TRBJ1-5
D: .
V: TRBV6-6
size: .
CDR3: CARSDGGGPRHF
DNA: TGTGCCCGCAGCGACGGGGGGGGGCCTCGGCATTTT

J: TRBJ1-1
D: TRBD1
V: TRBV27
size: .
CDR3: CASSRQGWHTEAFF
DNA: TGTGCCAGCAGTAGACAGGGGTGGCACACTGAAGCTTTCTTT

J: TRBJ2-2
D: TRBD2
V: TRBV5-1
size: .
CDR3: CASSWGLAGSNTGELFF
DNA: TGCGCCAGCAGCTGGGGACTAGCGGGGTCGAACACCGGGGAGCTGTTTTTT

J: TRBJ1-4
D: .
V: TRBV3-1/TRBV3-2
size: .
CDR3: CASNLRGSEKLFF
DNA: TGTGCCAGCAACCTTAGGGGAAGCGAAAAACTGTTTTTT

J: TRBJ2-1
D: .
V: TRBV27
size: .
CDR3: CASSFRERLFF
DNA: TGTGCCAGCAGTTTTCGGGAGAGACTGTTCTTC

J: TRBJ2-3
D: .
V: TRBV3-1/TRBV3-2
size: .
CDR3: CASSQTTDTQYF
DNA: TGTGCCAGCAGCCAGACTACAGATACGCAGTATTTT

J: TRBJ1-3
D: .
V: TRBV19
size: .
CDR3: CASSSPRGTGSGNTIYF
DNA: TGTGCCAGTAGTTCCCCGAGGGGGACGGGCTCTGGAAACACCATATATTTT

J: TRBJ2-7
D: .
V: TRBV2
size: .
CDR3: CASSDQGRGYEQYF
DNA: TGTGCCAGCAGTGATCAAGGCAGGGGCTACGAGCAGTACTTC

J: TRBJ2-7
D: TRBD1
V: TRBV5-4
size: .
CDR3: CASSLGDRGYEQYF
DNA: TGTGCCAGCAGCCTTGGGGACAGGGGTTACGAGCAGTACTTC

J: TRBJ2-3
D: .
V: TRBV6-5
size: .
CDR3: CASRKGSLTDTQYF
DNA: TGTGCCAGCAGGAAGGGGTCATTGACAGATACGCAGTATTTT

J: TRBJ1-1
D: TRBD1
V: TRBV7-2
size: .
CDR3: CASSLRTGGNTEAFF
DNA: TGTGCCAGCAGCTTAAGGACAGGGGGGAACACTGAAGCTTTCTTT

J: TRBJ2-3
D: TRBD2
V: TRBV10-3
size: once
CDR3: CAISPGLAGGPTDTQYF
DNA: TGTGCCATCAGTCCCGGACTAGCGGGAGGGCCCACAGATACGCAGTATTTT

J: TRBJ2-3
D: .
V: TRBV6-5
size: .
CDR3: CAAMGRITDTQYF
DNA: TGTGCCGCGATGGGGAGAATCACAGATACGCAGTATTTT

J: TRBJ1-4
D: .
V: TRBV20-1
size: once
CDR3: CSASELGGTNEKLFF
DNA: TGCAGTGCTAGTGAACTAGGGGGAACTAATGAAAAACTGTTTTTT

J: TRBJ1-1
D: .
V: TRBV5-1
size: .
CDR3: CASSLTWRASVNTEAFF
DNA: TGCGCCAGCAGCTTGACGTGGAGAGCATCCGTGAACACTGAAGCTTTCTTT

J: TRBJ1-1
D: .
V: TRBV15
size: .
CDR3: CATSRALKERAFF
DNA: TGTGCCACCAGCAGAGCCCTAAAAGAGCGTGCTTTCTTT

J: TRBJ1-5
D: TRBD1
V: TRBV29-1
size: once
CDR3: CSVVLQGGLEPQHF
DNA: TGCAGCGTTGTCCTACAGGGGGGCCTGGAGCCCCAGCATTTT

J: TRBJ1-2
D: TRBD1
V: TRBV6-6
size: .
CDR3: CASSLQGAGYGYTF
DNA: TGTGCCAGCAGTTTACAGGGGGCCGGCTATGGCTACACCTTC

J: TRBJ1-2
D: .
V: TRBV4-2
size: .
CDR3: CASSQEGGTYGYTF
DNA: TGTGCCAGCAGCCAAGAAGGGGGAACCTATGGCTACACCTTC

J: TRBJ2-7
D: TRBD1
V: TRBV23-1
size: .
CDR3: CASSQLVNGTGGYEQYF
DNA: TGCGCCAGCAGTCAACTCGTTAACGGGACAGGGGGGTACGAGCAGTACTTC

J: TRBJ2-5
D: TRBD1
V: TRBV3-1/TRBV3-2
size: .
CDR3: CASAAGTGEETQYF
DNA: TGTGCCAGCGCCGCCGGGACAGGGGAAGAGACCCAGTACTTC

J: TRBJ2-3
D: .
V: TRBV5-1
size: .
CDR3: CASSLNIQGTSTDTQYF
DNA: TGCGCCAGCAGCTTGAATATTCAGGGCACTAGCACAGATACGCAGTATTTT

J: TRBJ1-2
D: TRBD1
V: TRBV19
size: .
CDR3: CASSRGQGGVGYTF
DNA: TGTGCCAGTAGTAGGGGACAGGGGGGAGTTGGCTACACCTTC

J: TRBJ1-5
D: .
V: TRBV5-5
size: .
CDR3: CASSTGNQPQHF
DNA: TGTGCCAGCAGCACGGGAAATCAGCCCCAGCATTTT

J: TRBJ2-5
D: TRBD2
V: TRBV24-1
size: .
CDR3: CASQGSLAGGETQYF
DNA: TGTGCCAGCCAGGGGTCCCTAGCGGGAGGCGAGACCCAGTACTTC

J: TRBJ1-2
D: .
V: TRBV5-1
size: .
CDR3: CASSLVPGKEGYTF
DNA: TGCGCCAGCAGCTTGGTACCAGGTAAAGAAGGCTACACCTTC

J: TRBJ2-5
D: .
V: TRBV7-2
size: .
CDR3: CASSLISQETQYF
DNA: TGTGCCAGCAGCTTAATTAGCCAAGAGACCCAGTACTTC

J: TRBJ2-3
D: TRBD2
V: TRBV7-2
size: .
CDR3: CASSLVSGSGNTQYF
DNA: TGTGCCAGCAGCTTAGTTAGCGGGAGTGGAAATACGCAGTATTTT

J: TRBJ1-1
D: .
V: TRBV20-1
size: .
CDR3: CSTWGDTEAFF
DNA: TGCTCTACCTGGGGGGACACTGAAGCTTTCTTT

J: TRBJ1-5
D: .
V: TRBV28
size: .
CDR3: CASSQGLGRNQPQHF
DNA: TGTGCCAGCAGTCAGGGACTTGGGCGCAATCAGCCCCAGCATTTT

J: TRBJ2-1
D: .
V: TRBV2
size: .
CDR3: CASSAQAGNYNEQFF
DNA: TGTGCCAGCAGTGCTCAAGCGGGCAATTACAATGAGCAGTTCTTC

J: TRBJ1-5
D: TRBD1
V: TRBV6-1
size: few
CDR3: CASSEAYRGDQPQHF
DNA: TGTGCCAGCAGTGAAGCGTACAGGGGAGATCAGCCCCAGCATTTT

J: TRBJ1-1
D: .
V: TRBV21-1
size: .
CDR3: CASSKEGQSPSNTEAFF
DNA: TGTGCCAGCAGCAAAGAGGGACAGTCTCCTTCGAACACTGAAGCTTTCTTT

J: TRBJ2-3
D: TRBD2
V: TRBV28
size: once
CDR3: CASSFPSGSSDTQYF
DNA: TGTGCCAGCAGTTTCCCTAGCGGGAGCTCAGATACGCAGTATTTT

J: TRBJ1-1
D: .
V: TRBV3-1/TRBV3-2
size: .
CDR3: CASSHGQGGEAFF
DNA: TGTGCCAGCAGCCACGGTCAGGGTGGCGAAGCTTTCTTT

J: TRBJ2-5
D: TRBD2
V: TRBV4-2
size: .
CDR3: CASSLSGETQETQYF
DNA: TGTGCCAGCAGCCTCAGCGGGGAGACCCAAGAGACCCAGTACTTC

J: TRBJ1-1
D: .
V: TRBV24-1
size: .
CDR3: CATSPGMNTEAFF
DNA: TGTGCCACCAGTCCAGGGATGAACACTGAAGCTTTCTTT